This T cell receptor (beta chain) was documented in a study of T cell responses to AZD1222 COVID-19 vaccine. Profiling relied on immunoSEQ multiplex PCR, and the TCRdb table lists in-frame clones only, not all of them. The sample includes some 110,000 clones, 89% of them seen just once. The CDR3 is 16 residues long. Trimming removed 0 bases at V and 2 bases at J, with 14 bases between. Looked up from germline, CDR1 is ENHRY and CDR2 is SYGVKD. The receptor was derived from an adult in good health. This specimen consisted of peripheral blood, obtained on day 0 of AZD1222 vaccination. This chain connects TRBV10-3 to TRBJ2-7, with D perhaps TRBD2 (7 bases). The CDR3 sequence: CAISESGGGPTYEQYF. As DNA, the CDR3 is TGTGCCATCAGTGAGTCGGGCGGGGGCCCCACCTACGAGCAGTACTTC.